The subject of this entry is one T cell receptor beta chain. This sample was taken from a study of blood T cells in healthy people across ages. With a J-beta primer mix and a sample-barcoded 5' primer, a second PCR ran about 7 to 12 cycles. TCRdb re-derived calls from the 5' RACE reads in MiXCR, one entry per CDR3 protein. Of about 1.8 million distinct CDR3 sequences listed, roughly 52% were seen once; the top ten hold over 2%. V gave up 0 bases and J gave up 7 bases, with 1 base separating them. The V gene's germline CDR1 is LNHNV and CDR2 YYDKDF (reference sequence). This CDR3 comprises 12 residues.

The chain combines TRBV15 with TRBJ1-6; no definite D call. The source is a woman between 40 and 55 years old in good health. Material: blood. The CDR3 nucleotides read TGTGCCACCAGCAGAGAGAATTCACCCCTCCACTTT. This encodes CATSRENSPLHF.